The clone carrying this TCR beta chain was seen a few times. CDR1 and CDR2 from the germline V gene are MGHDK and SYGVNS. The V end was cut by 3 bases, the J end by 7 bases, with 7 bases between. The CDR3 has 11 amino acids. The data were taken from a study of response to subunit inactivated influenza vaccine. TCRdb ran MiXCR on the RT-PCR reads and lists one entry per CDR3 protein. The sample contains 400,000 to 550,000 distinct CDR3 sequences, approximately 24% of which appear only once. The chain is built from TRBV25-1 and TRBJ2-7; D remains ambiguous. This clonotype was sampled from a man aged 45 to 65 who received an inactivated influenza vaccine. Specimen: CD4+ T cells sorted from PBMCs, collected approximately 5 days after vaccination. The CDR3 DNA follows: TGTGCCAGCAGTGATGTTAGGGAGCAGTACTTC. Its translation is CASSDVREQYF.